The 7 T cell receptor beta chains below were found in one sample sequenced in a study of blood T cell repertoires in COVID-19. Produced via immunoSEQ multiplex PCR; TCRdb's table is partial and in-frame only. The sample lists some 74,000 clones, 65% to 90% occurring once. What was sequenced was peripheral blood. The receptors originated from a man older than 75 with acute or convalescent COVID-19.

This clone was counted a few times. The CDR3 sequence is CASSPLRNSPLHF. The DNA of the CDR3 is TGTGCCAGCAGCCCTTTGAGAAATTCACCCCTCCACTTT. The chain couples TRBV28 to TRBJ1-6; D remains unclear. The germline CDR1 and CDR2 sequences are MDHEN and SYDVKM. The CDR3 spans 13 residues. V shed 6 bases and J shed 7 bases, with 10 bases lying between them.

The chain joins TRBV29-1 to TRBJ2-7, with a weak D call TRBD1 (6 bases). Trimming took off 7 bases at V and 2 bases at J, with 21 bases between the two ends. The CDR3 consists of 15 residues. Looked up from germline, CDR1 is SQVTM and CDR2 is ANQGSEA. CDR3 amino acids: CSGDSLGQTTYEQYF. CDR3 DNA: TGCAGCGGTGATAGTTTAGGACAGACCACCTACGAGCAGTACTTC.

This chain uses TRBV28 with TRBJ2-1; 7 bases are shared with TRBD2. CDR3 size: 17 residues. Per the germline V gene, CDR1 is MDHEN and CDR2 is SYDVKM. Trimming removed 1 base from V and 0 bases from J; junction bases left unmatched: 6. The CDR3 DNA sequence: TGTGCCAGCAGTTTATACCCTAGCGGAATCTCCTACAATGAGCAGTTCTTC. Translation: CASSLYPSGISYNEQFF. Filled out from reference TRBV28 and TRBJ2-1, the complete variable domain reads DVKVTQSSRYLVKRTGEKVFLECVQDMDHENMFWYRQDPGLGLRLIYFSYDVKMKEKGDIPEGYSVSREKKERFSLILESASTNQTSMYLCASSLYPSGISYNEQFFGPGTRLTVL.

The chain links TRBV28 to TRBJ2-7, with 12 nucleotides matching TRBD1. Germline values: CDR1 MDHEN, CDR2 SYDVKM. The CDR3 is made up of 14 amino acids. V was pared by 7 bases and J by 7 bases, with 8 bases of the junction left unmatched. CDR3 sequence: CASNPGQGAGEQYF. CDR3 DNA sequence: TGTGCCAGCAACCCGGGACAGGGGGCGGGTGAGCAGTACTTC.

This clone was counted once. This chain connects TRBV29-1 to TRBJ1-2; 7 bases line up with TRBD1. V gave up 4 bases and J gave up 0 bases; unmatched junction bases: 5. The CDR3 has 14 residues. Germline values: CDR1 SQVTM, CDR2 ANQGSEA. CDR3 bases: TGCAGCGTTGCCGGGACAGCAGCTAACTATGGCTACACCTTC. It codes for CSVAGTAANYGYTF. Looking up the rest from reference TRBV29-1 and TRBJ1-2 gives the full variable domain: SAVISQKPSRDICQRGTSLTIQCQVDSQVTMMFWYRQQPGQSLTLIATANQGSEATYESGFVIDKFPISRPNLTFSTLTVSNMSPEDSSIYLCSVAGTAANYGYTFGSGTRLTVV.

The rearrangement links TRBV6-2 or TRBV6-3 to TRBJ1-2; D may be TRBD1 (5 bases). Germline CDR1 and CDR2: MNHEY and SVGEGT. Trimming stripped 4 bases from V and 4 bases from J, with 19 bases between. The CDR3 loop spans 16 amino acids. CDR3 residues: CASSSIGGGVAYGYTF. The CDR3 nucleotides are TGTGCCAGCAGTTCCATTGGCGGAGGGGTTGCCTATGGCTACACCTTC.

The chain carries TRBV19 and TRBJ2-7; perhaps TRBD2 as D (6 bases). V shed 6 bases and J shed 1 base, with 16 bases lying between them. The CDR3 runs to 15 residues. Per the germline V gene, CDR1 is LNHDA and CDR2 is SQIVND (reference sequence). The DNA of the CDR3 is TGTGCCAGTAGGTCCTTAGCGGACCAATCCTACGAGCAGTACTTC. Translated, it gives CASRSLADQSYEQYF.